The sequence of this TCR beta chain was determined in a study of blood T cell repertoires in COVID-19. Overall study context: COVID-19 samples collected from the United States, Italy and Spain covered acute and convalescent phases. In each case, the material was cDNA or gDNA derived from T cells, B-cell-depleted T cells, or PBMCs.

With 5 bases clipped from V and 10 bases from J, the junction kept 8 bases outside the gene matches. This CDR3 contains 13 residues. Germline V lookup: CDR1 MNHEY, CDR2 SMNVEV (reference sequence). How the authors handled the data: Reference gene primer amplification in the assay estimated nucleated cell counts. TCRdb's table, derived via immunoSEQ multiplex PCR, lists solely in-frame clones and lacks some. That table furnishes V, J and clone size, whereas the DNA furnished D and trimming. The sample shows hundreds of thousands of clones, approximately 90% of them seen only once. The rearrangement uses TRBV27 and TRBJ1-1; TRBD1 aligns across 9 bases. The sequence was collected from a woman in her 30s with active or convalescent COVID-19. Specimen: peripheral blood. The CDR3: CASSPGDRVAAFF. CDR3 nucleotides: TGTGCCAGCAGTCCCGGGGACAGGGTGGCAGCTTTCTTT.